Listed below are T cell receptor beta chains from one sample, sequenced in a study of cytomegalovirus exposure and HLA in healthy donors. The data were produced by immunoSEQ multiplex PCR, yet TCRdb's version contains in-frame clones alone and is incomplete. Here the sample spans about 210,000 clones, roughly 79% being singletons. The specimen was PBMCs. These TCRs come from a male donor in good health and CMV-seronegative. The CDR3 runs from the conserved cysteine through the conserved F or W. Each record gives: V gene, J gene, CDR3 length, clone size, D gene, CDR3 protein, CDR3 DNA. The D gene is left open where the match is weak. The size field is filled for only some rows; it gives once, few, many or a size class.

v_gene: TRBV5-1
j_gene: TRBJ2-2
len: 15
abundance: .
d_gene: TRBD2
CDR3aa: CASSFSGANTGELFF
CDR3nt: TGCGCCAGCAGCTTTAGCGGGGCGAACACCGGGGAGCTGTTTTTT

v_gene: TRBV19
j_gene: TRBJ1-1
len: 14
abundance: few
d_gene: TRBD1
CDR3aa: CASSITGTGPEAFF
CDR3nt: TGTGCCAGTAGTATCACCGGGACAGGCCCTGAAGCTTTCTTT

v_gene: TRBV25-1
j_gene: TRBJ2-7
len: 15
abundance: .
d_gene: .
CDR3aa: CASSGPQGETYEQYF
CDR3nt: TGTGCCAGCAGTGGACCCCAGGGCGAAACCTACGAGCAGTACTTC

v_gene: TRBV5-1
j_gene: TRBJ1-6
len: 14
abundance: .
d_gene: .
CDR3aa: CASSLEQGDSPLHF
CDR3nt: TGCGCCAGCAGCTTGGAGCAGGGTGACTCACCCCTCCACTTT

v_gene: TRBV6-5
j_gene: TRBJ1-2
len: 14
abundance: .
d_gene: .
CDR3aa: CASSPRERRDGYTF
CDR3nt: TGTGCCAGCAGTCCTCGGGAGAGGAGGGATGGCTACACCTTC

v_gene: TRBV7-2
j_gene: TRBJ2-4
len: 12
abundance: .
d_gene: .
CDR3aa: CASKRVGDIQYF
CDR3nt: TGTGCCAGCAAAAGGGTAGGGGACATTCAGTACTTC

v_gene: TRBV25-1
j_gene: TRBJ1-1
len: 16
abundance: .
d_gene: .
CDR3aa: CASSESFGQLHTEAFF
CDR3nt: TGTGCCAGCAGTGAATCCTTTGGACAGTTGCACACTGAAGCTTTCTTT

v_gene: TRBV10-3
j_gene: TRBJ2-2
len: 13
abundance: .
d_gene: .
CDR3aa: CAISEATPGELFF
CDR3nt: TGTGCCATCAGTGAAGCCACCCCCGGGGAGCTGTTTTTT

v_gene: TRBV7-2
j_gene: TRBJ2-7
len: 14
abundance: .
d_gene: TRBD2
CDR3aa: CASSSTSGGYEQYF
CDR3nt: TGTGCCAGCAGCTCCACTAGCGGGGGATACGAGCAGTACTTC

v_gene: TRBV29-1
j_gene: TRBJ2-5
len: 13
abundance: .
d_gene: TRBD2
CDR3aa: CSVMVTGGETQYF
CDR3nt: TGCAGCGTTATGGTTACCGGGGGGGAGACCCAGTACTTC

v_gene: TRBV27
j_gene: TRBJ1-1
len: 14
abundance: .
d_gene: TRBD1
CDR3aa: CASSISTGVTEAFF
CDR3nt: TGTGCCAGTTCGATCTCGACAGGGGTGACTGAAGCTTTCTTT

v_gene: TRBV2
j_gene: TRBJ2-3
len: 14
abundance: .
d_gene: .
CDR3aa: CASTSEGSTDTQYF
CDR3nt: TGTGCCAGCACCTCGGAGGGGAGCACAGATACGCAGTATTTT

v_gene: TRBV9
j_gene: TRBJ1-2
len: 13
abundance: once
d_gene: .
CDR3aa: CASSVAGFYGYTF
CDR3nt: TGTGCCAGCAGCGTAGCCGGGTTCTATGGCTACACCTTC

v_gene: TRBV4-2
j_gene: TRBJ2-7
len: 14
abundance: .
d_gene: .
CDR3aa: CASSQGPGSVEQYF
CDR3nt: TGTGCCAGCAGCCAAGGTCCAGGGTCGGTCGAGCAGTACTTC

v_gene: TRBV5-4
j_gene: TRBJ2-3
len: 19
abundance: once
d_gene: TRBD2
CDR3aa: CASSKGRRASGREADTQYF
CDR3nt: TGTGCCAGCAGCAAGGGGAGGAGGGCTAGCGGGAGGGAGGCAGATACGCAGTATTTT

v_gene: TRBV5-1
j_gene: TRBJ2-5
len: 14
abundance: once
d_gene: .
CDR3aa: CASSPQGVGETQYF
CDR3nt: TGCGCCAGCAGCCCGCAGGGTGTCGGTGAGACCCAGTACTTC

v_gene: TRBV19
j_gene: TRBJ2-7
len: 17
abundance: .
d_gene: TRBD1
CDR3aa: CASSISPPGQVTYEQYF
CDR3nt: TGTGCCAGTAGTATTAGCCCCCCGGGACAGGTAACCTACGAGCAGTACTTC

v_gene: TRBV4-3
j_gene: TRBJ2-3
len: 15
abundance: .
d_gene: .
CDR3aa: CASSQEAGPTDTQYF
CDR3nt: TGCGCCAGCAGCCAAGAAGCAGGGCCCACAGATACGCAGTATTTT

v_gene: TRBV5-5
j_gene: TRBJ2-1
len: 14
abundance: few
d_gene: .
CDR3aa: CASASRDLYNEQFF
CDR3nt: TGTGCCAGCGCCTCCAGGGACTTATACAATGAGCAGTTCTTC

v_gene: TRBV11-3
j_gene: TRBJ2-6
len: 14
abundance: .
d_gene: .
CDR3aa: CASSLPAGANVLTF
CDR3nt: TGTGCCAGCAGCTTACCAGCTGGGGCCAACGTCCTGACTTTC

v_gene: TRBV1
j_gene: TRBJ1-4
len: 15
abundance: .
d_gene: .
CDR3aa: CTSSQPDRTDEKLFF
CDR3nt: TGCACCAGCAGCCAACCCGACAGAACGGATGAAAAACTGTTTTTT

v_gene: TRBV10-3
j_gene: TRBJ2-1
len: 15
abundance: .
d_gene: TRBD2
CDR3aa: CAISELAGLLNEQFF
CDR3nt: TGTGCCATCAGTGAGCTAGCGGGACTCCTCAATGAGCAGTTCTTC

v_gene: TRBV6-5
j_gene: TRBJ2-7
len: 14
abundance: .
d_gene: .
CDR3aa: CASSYGDSSYEQYF
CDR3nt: TGTGCCAGCAGTTACGGAGACAGCTCCTACGAGCAGTACTTC

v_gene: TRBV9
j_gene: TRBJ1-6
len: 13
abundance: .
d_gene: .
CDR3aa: CASSVVIAGPLHF
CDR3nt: TGTGCCAGCAGCGTAGTAATCGCCGGGCCCCTCCACTTT

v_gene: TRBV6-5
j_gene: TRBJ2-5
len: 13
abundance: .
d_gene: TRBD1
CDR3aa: CATYRGPQETQYF
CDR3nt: TGTGCCACCTACAGGGGGCCTCAAGAGACCCAGTACTTC

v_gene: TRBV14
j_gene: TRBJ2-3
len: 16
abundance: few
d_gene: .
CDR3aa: CASSQDGTGRADTQYF
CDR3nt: TGTGCCAGCAGCCAAGATGGTACAGGTCGGGCAGATACGCAGTATTTT

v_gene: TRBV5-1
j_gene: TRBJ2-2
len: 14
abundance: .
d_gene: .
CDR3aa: CASSSEGRTGELFF
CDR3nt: TGCGCCAGCAGCTCGGAGGGCCGGACCGGGGAGCTGTTTTTT

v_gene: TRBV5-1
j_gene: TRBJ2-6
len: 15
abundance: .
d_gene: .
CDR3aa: CASSFYRAGANVLTF
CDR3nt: TGCGCCAGCAGCTTCTACAGGGCTGGGGCCAACGTCCTGACTTTC

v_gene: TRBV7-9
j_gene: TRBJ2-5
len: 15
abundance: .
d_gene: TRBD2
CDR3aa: CASSPGTSGRETQYF
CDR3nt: TGTGCCAGCAGCCCCGGGACTAGCGGGAGAGAGACCCAGTACTTC

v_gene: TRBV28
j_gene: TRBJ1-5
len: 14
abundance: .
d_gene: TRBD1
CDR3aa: CASSLSGGSQPQHF
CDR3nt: TGTGCCAGCAGTTTATCAGGGGGCAGCCAGCCCCAGCATTTT

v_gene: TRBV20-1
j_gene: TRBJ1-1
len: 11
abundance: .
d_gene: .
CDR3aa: CSARGDREAFF
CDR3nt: TGCAGTGCTAGGGGCGACCGTGAAGCTTTCTTT

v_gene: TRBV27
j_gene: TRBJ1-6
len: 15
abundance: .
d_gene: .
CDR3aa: CASSFDTVYNSPLHF
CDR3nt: TGTGCCAGCAGTTTTGACACTGTCTATAATTCACCCCTCCACTTT

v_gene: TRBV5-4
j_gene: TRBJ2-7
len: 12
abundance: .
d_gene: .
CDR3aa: CASSFGQYEQYF
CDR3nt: TGTGCCAGCAGCTTCGGACAGTACGAGCAGTACTTC

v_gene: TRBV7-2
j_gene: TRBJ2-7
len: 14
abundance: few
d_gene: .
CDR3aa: CASGSSSSSYEQYF
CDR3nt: TGTGCCAGCGGTTCCTCCTCAAGTTCCTACGAGCAGTACTTC

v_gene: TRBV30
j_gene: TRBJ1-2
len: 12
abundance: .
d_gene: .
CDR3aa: CAWSVLPQAGTF
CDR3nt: TGTGCCTGGAGTGTACTCCCGCAGGCGGGCACCTTC

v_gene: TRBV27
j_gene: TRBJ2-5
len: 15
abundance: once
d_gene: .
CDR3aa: CASSSGRLRQETQYF
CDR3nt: TGTGCCAGCAGTTCGGGGAGGCTTCGCCAAGAGACCCAGTACTTC

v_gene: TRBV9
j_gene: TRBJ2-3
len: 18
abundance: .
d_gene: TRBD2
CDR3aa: CASSVALAGITSTDTQYF
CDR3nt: TGTGCCAGCAGCGTAGCCCTAGCGGGGATTACTAGCACAGATACGCAGTATTTT